The clone carrying this T cell receptor (beta chain) has a count of ten or more. This CDR3 has 16 amino acids. Germline V gene data show CDR1 as MDHEN and CDR2 as SYDVKM. The V gene lost 8 bases and the J gene lost 3 bases, with 20 bases spanning the gap. Arm-PCR of CDR3 regions and iRepertoire HTBI primers were the basis on which TCR beta libraries were built. TCRdb redid the calling of the multiplex PCR reads with MiXCR, one entry per CDR3 protein. Here the sample spans a few hundred thousand distinct CDR3 sequences, roughly 21% being singletons. The data belong to a study of regulatory T cells in long-lasting Graves disease. The time point here: persistent/refractory GD, antithyroid drugs over 5 years with positive TRAb. Extracted PBMC RNA gave rise to the TCR library.

This TCR was recovered from a female donor with Graves disease. The chain employs TRBV28 and TRBJ1-5, with D unresolved. The sequences come from peripheral blood mononuclear cells (PBMCs), collected when the disease was refractory, from a patient treated with antithyroid drugs. CDR3 nucleotide sequence: TGTGCCAGCTCACCGGGTAGCAGCTCATTCAATCAGCCCCAGCATTTT. Translation gives CASSPGSSSFNQPQHF.